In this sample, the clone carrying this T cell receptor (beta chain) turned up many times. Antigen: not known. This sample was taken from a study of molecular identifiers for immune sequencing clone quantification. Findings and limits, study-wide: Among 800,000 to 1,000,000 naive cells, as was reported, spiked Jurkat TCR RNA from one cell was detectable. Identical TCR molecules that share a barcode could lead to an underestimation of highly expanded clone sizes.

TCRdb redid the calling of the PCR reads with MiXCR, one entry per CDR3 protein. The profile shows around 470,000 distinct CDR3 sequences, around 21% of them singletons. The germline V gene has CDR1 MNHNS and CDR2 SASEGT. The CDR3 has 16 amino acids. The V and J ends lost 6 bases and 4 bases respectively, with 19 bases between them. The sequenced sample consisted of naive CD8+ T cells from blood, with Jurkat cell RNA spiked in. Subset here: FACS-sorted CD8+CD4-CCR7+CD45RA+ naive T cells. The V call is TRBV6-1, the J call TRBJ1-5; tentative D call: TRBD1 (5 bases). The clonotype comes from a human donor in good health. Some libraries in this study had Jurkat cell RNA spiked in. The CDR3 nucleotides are TGTGCCAGCAGATCCGACCGGGACGTTCCAAATCAGCCCCAGCATTTT. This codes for CASRSDRDVPNQPQHF.